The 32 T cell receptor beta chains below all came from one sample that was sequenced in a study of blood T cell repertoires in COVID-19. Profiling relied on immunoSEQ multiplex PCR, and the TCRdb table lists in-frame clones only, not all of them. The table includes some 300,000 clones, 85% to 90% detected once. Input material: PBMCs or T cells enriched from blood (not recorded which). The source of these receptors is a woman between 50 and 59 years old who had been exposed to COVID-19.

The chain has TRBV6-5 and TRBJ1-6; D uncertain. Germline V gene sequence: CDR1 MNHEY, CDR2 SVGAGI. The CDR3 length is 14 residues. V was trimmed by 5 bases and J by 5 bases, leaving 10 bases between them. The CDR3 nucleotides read TGTGCCAGCAGTCGGGTACCGGATAATTCACCCCTCCACTTT. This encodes CASSRVPDNSPLHF.

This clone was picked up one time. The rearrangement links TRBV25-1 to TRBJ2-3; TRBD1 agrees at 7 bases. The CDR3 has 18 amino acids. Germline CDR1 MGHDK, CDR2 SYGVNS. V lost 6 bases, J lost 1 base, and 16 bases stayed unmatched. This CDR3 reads CASSRGTGVNVGTDTQYF. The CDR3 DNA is TGTGCCAGCAGCCGTGGAACAGGGGTTAACGTGGGCACAGATACGCAGTATTTT.

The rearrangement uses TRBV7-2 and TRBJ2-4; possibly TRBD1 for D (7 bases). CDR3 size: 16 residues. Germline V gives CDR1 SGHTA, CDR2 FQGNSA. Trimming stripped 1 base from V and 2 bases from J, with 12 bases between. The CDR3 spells CASSLEGGQSKNIQYF. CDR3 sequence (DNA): TGTGCCAGCAGCTTAGAGGGGGGACAGTCCAAAAACATTCAGTACTTC.

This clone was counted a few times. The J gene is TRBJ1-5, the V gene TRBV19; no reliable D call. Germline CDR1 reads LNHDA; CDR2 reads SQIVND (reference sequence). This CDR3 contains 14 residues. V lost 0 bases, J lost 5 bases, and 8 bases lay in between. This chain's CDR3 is CASSIEQNYQPQHF. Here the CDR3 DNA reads TGTGCCAGTAGTATAGAACAGAATTATCAGCCCCAGCATTTT.

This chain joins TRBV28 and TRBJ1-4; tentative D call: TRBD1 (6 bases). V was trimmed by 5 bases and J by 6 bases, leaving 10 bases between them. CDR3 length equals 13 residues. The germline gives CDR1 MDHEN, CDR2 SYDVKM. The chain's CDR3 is CASSGTPYEKLFF. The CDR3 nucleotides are TGTGCCAGCAGTGGGACACCTTATGAAAAACTGTTTTTT.

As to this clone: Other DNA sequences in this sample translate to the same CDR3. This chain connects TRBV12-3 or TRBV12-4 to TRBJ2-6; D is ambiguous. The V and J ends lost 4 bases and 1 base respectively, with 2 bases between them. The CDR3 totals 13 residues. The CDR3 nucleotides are TGTGCCAGCAGTTCTTCTGGGGCCAACGTCCTGACTTTC. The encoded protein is CASSSSGANVLTF.

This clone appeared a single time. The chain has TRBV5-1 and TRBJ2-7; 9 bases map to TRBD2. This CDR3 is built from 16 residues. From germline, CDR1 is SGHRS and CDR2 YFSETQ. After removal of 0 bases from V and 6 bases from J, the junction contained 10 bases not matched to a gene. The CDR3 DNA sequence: TGCGCCAGCAGCTTGGTAGCTAGCGGGGTCCTTGGCGAGCAGTACTTC. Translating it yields CASSLVASGVLGEQYF. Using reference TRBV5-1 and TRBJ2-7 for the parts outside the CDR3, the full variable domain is KAGVTQTPRYLIKTRGQQVTLSCSPISGHRSVSWYQQTPGQGLQFLFEYFSETQRNKGNFPGRFSGRQFSNSRSEMNVSTLELGDSALYLCASSLVASGVLGEQYFGPGTRLTVT.

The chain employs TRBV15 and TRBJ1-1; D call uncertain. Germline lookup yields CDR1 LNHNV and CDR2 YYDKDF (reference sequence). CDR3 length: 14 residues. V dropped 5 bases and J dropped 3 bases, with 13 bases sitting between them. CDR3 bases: TGTGCCACCAGCCCACCGGGGAGCGACACTGAAGCTTTCTTT. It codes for CATSPPGSDTEAFF.

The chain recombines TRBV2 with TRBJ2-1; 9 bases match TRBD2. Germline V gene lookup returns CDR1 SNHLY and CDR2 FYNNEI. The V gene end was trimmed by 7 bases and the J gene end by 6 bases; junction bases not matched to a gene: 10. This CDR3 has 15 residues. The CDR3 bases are TGTGCCAGCACAACAGCGGGGGGCTTAATCAATGAGCAGTTCTTC. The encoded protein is CASTTAGGLINEQFF. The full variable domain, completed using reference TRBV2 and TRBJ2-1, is EPEVTQTPSHQVTQMGQEVILRCVPISNHLYFYWYRQILGQKVEFLVSFYNNEISEKSEIFDDQFSVERPDGSNFTLKIRSTKLEDSAMYFCASTTAGGLINEQFFGPGTRLTVL.

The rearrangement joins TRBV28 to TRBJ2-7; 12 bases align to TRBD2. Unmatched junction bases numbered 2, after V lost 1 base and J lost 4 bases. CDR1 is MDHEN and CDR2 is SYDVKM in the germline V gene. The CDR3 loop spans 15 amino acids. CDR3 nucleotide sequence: TGTGCCAGCAGTTTATTGGGACTAGCGGGTTACGAGCAGTACTTC. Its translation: CASSLLGLAGYEQYF.

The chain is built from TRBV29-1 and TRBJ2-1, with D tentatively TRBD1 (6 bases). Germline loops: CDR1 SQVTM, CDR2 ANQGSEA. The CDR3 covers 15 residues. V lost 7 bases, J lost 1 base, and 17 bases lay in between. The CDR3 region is CSASLGTFSYNEQFF. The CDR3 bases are TGCAGCGCCTCACTTGGGACATTTTCCTACAATGAGCAGTTCTTC.

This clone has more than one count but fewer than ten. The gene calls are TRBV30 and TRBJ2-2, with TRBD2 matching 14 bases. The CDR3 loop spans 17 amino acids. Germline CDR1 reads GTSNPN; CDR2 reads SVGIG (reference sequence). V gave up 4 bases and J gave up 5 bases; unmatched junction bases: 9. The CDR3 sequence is CAWNRGTSGGRTGELFF. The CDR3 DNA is TGTGCCTGGAACAGAGGGACTAGCGGGGGCCGGACCGGGGAGCTGTTTTTT.

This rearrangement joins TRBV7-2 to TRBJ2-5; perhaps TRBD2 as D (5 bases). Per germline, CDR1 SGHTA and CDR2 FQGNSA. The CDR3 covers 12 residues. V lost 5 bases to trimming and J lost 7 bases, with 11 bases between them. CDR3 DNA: TGTGCCAGCAGCCCCGAAGGAGGGACCCAGTACTTC. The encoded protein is CASSPEGGTQYF.

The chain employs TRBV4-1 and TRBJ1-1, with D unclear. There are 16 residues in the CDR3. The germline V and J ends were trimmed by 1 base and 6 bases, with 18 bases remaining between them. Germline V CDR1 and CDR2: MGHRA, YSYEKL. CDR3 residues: CASSQGDGSRRAEAFF. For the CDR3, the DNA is TGCGCCAGCAGCCAAGGTGACGGTTCAAGGAGGGCTGAAGCTTTCTTT.

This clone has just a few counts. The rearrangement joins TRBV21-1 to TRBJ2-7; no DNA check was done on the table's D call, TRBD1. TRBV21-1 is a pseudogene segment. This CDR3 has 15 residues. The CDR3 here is CASSARDRGRREQYF. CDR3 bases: TGTGCCAGCAGCGCGAGGGACAGGGGGCGACGGGAGCAGTACTTC.

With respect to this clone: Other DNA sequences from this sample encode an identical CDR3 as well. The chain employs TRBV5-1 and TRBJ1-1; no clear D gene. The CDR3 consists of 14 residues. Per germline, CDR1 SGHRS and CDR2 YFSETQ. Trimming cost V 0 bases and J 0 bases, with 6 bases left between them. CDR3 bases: TGCGCCAGCAGCTTGGCCACGGTGAACACTGAAGCTTTCTTT. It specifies CASSLATVNTEAFF.

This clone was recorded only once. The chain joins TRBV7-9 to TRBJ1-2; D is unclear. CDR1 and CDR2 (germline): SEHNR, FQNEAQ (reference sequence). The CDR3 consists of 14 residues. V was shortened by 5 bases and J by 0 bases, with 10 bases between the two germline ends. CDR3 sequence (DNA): TGTGCCAGCAGCCGCGACACAGCTAACTATGGCTACACCTTC. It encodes CASSRDTANYGYTF.

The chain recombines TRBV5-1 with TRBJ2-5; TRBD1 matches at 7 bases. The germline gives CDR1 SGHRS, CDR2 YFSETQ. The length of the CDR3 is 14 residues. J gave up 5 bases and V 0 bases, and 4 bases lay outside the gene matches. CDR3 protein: CASSLEGGGETQYF. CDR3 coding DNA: TGCGCCAGCAGCTTGGAAGGGGGCGGGGAGACCCAGTACTTC.

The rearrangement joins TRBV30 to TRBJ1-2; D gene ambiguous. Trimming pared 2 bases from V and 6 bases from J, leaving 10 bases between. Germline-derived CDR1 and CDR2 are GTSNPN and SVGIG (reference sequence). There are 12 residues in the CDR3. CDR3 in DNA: TGTGCCTGGAGTCACCCTCGGGATGGCTACACCTTC. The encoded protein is CAWSHPRDGYTF.

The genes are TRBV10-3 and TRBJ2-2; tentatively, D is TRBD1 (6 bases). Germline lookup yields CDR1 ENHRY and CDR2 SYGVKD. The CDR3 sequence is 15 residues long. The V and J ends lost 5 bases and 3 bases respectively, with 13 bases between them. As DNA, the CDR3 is TGTGCCATCAGTCAGGGGAAACTGGACACCGGGGAGCTGTTTTTT. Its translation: CAISQGKLDTGELFF.

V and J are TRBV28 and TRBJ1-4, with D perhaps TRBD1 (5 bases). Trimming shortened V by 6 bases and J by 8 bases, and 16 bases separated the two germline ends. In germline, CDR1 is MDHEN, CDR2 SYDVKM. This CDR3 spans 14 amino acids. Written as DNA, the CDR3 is TGTGCCAGCAGGACTAGGGTGAAGGGGGAAAAACTGTTTTTT. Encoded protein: CASRTRVKGEKLFF.

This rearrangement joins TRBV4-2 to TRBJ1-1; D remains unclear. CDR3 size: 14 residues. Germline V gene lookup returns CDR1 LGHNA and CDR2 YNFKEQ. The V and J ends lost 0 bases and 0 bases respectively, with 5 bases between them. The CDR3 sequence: CASSQDRMNTEAFF. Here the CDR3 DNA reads TGTGCCAGCAGCCAAGACAGAATGAACACTGAAGCTTTCTTT.

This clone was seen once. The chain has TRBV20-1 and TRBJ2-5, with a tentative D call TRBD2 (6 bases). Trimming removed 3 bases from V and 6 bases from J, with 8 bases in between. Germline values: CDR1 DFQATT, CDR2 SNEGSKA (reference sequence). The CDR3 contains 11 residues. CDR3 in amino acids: CSAREGKTQYF. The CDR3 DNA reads TGCAGTGCTAGGGAGGGAAAGACCCAGTACTTC.

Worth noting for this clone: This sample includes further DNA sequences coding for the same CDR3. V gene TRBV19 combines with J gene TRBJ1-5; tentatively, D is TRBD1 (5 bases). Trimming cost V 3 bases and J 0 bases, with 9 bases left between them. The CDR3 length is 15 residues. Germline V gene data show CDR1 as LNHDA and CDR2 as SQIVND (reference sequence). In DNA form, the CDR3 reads TGTGCCAGTAGTATTTCAGGGAATAGCAATCAGCCCCAGCATTTT. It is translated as CASSISGNSNQPQHF.

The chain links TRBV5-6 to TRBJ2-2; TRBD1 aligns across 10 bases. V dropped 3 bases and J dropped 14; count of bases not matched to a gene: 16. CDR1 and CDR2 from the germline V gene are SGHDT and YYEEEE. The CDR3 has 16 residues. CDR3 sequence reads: CASSWTGTGVSRYLFF. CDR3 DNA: TGTGCCAGCAGCTGGACCGGGACAGGGGTCTCCCGGTATCTGTTTTTT.

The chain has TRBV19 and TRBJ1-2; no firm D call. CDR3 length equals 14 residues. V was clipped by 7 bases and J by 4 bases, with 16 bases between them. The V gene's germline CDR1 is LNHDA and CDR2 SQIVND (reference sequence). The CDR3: CASIQPGTRYGYTF. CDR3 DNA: TGTGCCAGTATCCAACCGGGAACCCGCTATGGCTACACCTTC.

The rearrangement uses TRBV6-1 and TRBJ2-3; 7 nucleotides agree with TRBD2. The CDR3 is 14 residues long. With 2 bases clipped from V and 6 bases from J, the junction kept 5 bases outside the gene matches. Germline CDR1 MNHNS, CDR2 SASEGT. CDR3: CASSEPRLADTQYF. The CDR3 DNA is TGTGCCAGCAGTGAACCTAGACTAGCCGATACGCAGTATTTT.

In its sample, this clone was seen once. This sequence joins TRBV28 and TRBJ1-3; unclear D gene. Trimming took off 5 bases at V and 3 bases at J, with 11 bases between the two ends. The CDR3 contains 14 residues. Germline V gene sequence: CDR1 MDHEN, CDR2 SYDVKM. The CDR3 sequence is CASSGPVYGNTIYF. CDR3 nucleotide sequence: TGTGCCAGCAGTGGTCCGGTATATGGAAACACCATATATTTT.

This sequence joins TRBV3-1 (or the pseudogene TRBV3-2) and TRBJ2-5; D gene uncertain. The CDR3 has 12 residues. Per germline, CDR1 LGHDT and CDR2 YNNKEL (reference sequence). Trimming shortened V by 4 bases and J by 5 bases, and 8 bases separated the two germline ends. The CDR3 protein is CASSPSRETQYF. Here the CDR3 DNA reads TGTGCCAGCAGCCCCTCCCGGGAGACCCAGTACTTC.

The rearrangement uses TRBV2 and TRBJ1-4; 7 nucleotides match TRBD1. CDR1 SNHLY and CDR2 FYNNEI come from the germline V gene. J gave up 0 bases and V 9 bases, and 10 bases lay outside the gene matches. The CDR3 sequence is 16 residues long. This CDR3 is CASGTETFATNEKLFF. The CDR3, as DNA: TGTGCCAGTGGGACAGAAACCTTTGCAACTAATGAAAAACTGTTTTTT. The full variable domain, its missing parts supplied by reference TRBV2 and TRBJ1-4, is EPEVTQTPSHQVTQMGQEVILRCVPISNHLYFYWYRQILGQKVEFLVSFYNNEISEKSEIFDDQFSVERPDGSNFTLKIRSTKLEDSAMYFCASGTETFATNEKLFFGSGTQLSVL.

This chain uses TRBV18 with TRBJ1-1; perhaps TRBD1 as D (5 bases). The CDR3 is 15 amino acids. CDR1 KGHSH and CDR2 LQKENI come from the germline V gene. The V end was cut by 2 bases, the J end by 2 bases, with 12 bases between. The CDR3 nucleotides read TGTGCCAGCTCACCATGGGGGGACCTAAACACTGAAGCTTTCTTT. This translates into CASSPWGDLNTEAFF.

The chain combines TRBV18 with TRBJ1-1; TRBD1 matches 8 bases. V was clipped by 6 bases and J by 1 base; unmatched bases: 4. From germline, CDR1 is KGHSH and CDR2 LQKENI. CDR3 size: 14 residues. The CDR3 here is CASSEGQANTEAFF. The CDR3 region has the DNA TGTGCCAGCTCCGAGGGACAGGCGAACACTGAAGCTTTCTTT.